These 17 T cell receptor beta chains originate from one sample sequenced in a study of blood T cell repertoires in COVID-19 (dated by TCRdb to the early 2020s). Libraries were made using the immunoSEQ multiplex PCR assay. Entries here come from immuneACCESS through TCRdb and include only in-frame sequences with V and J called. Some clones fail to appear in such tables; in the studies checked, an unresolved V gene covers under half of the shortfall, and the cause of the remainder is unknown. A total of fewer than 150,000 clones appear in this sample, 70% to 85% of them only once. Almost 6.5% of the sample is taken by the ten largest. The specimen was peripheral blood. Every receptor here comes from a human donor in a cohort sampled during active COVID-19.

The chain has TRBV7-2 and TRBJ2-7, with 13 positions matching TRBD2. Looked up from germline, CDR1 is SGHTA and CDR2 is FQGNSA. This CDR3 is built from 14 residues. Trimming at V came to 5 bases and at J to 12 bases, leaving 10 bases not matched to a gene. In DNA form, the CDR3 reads TGTGCCAGCAGCCCGCAGCGACTAGCGGGGGGTCTGTACTTC. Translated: CASSPQRLAGGLYF.

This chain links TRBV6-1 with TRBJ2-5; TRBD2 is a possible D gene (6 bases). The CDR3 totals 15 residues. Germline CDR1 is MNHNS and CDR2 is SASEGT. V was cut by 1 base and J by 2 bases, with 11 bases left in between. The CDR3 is CASSEGWGEQETQYF. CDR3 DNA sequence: TGTGCCAGCAGTGAAGGGTGGGGGGAACAAGAGACCCAGTACTTC.

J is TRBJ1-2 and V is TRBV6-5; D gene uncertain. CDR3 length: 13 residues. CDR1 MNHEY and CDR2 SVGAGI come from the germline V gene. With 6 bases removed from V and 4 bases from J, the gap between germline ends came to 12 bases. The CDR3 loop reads CASRRTDFYGYTF. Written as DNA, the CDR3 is TGTGCCAGCAGGCGGACTGATTTCTATGGCTACACCTTC.

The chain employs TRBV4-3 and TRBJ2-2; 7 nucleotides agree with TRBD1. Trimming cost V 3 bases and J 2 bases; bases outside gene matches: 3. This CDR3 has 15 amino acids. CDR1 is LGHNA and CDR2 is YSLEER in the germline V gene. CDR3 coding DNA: TGCGCCAGCAGCCACGAGGGGGCAAACACCGGGGAGCTGTTTTTT. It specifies CASSHEGANTGELFF.

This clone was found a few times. CDR3 protein: CASSLEGFDGYTF. CDR3 DNA sequence: TGTGCCAGCAGCTTAGAGGGATTCGATGGCTACACCTTC. The rearrangement joins TRBV7-3 to TRBJ1-2, with D hard to call. Trimming removed 2 bases at V and 6 bases at J, with 10 bases between. This CDR3 is 13 amino acids long. Per the germline V gene, CDR1 is SGHTA and CDR2 is FQGTGA.

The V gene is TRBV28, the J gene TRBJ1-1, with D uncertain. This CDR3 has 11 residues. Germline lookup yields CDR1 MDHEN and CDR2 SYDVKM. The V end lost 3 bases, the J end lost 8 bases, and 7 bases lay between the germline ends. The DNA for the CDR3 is TGTGCCAGCAGTTTCAGGCTCGAAGCTTTCTTT. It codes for CASSFRLEAFF.

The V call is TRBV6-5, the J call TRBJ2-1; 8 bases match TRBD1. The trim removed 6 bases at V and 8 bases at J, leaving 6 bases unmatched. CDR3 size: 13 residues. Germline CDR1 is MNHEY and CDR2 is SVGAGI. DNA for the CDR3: TGTGCCAGCAGGGTGACAGGGGTCTATGAGCAGTTCTTC. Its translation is CASRVTGVYEQFF.

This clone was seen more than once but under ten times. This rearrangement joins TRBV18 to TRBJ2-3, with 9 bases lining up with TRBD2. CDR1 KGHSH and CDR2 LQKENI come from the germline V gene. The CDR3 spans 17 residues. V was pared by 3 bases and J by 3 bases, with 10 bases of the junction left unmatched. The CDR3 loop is CASSPVSGAGGTDTQYF. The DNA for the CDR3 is TGTGCCAGCTCACCCGTTTCAGGAGCGGGGGGAACAGATACGCAGTATTTT.

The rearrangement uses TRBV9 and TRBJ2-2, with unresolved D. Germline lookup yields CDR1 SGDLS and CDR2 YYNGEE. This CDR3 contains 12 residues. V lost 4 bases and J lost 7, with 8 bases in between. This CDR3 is CASSPHVGELFF. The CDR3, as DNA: TGTGCCAGCAGCCCCCATGTCGGGGAGCTGTTTTTT.

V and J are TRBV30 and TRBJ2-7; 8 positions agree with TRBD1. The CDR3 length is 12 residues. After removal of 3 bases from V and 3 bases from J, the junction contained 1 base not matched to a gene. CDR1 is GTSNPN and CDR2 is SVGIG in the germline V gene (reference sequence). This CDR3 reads CAWRDRDYEQYF. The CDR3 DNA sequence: TGTGCCTGGAGGGACAGGGACTACGAGCAGTACTTC. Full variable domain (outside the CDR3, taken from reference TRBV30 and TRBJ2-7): SQTIHQWPATLVQPVGSPLSLECTVEGTSNPNLYWYRQAAGRGLQLLFYSVGIGQISSEVPQNLSASRPQDRQFILSSKKLLLSDSGFYLCAWRDRDYEQYFGPGTRLTVT.

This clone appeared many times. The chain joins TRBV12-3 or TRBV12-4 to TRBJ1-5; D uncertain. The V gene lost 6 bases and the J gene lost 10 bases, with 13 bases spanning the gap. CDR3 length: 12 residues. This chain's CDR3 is CASSLGREPQHF. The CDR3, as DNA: TGTGCCAGCAGCCTAGGGAGGGAACCCCAGCATTTT.

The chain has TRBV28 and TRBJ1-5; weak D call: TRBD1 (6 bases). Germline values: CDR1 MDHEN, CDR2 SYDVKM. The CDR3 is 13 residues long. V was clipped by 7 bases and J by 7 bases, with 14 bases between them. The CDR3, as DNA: TGTGCCAGCAAAACACAGGGCGGGCAGCCCCAGCATTTT. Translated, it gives CASKTQGGQPQHF.

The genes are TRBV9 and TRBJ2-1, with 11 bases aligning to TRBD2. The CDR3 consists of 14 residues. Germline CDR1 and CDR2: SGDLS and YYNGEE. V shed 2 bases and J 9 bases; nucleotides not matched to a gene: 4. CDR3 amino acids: CASSVSGGASEQFF. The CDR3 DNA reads TGTGCCAGCAGCGTTAGCGGGGGGGCGAGTGAGCAGTTCTTC.

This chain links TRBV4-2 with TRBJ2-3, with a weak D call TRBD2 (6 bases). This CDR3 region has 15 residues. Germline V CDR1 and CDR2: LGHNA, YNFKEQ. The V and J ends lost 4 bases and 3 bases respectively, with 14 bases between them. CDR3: CASSPRVSGTDTQYF. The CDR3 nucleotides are TGTGCCAGCAGCCCCCGGGTTAGCGGTACAGATACGCAGTATTTT.

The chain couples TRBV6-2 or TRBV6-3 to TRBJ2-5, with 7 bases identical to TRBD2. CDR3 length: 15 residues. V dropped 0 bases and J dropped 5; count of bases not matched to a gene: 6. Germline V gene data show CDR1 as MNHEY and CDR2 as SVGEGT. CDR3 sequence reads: CASSYSGLEGETQYF. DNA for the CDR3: TGTGCCAGCAGTTACTCAGGACTAGAGGGCGAGACCCAGTACTTC.

The CDR3 DNA reads as TGTGCCAGCAGCGGGGGGAAGTACAATGAGCAGTTCTTC. This encodes CASSGGKYNEQFF. The gene calls are TRBV21-1 and TRBJ2-1; TRBD2 reflects the table's D call only, with no check against the DNA. TRBV21-1 is an annotated pseudogene. This CDR3 is 13 amino acids long.

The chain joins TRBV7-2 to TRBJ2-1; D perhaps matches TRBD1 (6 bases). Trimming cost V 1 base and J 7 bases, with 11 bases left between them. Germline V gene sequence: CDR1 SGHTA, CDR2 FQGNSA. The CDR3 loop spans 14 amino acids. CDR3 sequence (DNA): TGTGCCAGCAGCTTAGGGACAGTCACAAATGAGCAGTTCTTC. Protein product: CASSLGTVTNEQFF.